These 27 T cell receptor beta chains came from one sample sequenced in a study of T-cell reconstitution after alpha-beta-depleted transplantation in children. The TCRbeta library incorporated unique molecular identifiers. Each CDR3 protein is one row after TCRdb ran MiXCR on the PCR reads. The sample shows 150,000 to 250,000 distinct CDR3 sequences, roughly 15% of them seen only once. Sequencing used PBMCs from the stem cell graft donor, obtained from the stem cell graft. Every receptor here comes from a human donor who donated a stem cell graft to a child with acute lymphoblastic leukemia.

This clonotype was counted ten times or more. The chain couples TRBV7-6 to TRBJ2-1, with 12 bases matching TRBD2. This CDR3 has 16 amino acids. From germline, CDR1 is SGHVS and CDR2 FNYEAQ. V shed 0 bases, J shed 4 bases, and the junction held 1 base outside the gene matches. As DNA, the CDR3 is TGTGCCAGCAGCTTAGCCGGACTAGCGGGATACAATGAGCAGTTCTTC. It translates to CASSLAGLAGYNEQFF. Based on the CDR3 plus reference TRBV7-6 and TRBJ2-1, the full variable domain is GAGVSQSPRYKVTKRGQDVALRCDPISGHVSLYWYRQALGQGPEFLTYFNYEAQQDKSGLPNDRFSAERPEGSISTLTIQRTEQRDSAMYRCASSLAGLAGYNEQFFGPGTRLTVL.

This clonotype showed up just a few times. The chain combines TRBV11-3 with TRBJ2-6, with D maybe TRBD2 (5 bases). Germline loops: CDR1 SGHNT, CDR2 YENEEA. With 1 base removed from V and 4 bases from J, the gap between germline ends came to 11 bases. The CDR3 spans 16 residues. This CDR3 reads CASSLGRTRGANVLTF. The CDR3 DNA reads TGTGCCAGCAGCTTAGGGAGGACGAGGGGGGCCAACGTCCTGACTTTC. The full variable domain, in which reference TRBV11-3 and TRBJ2-6 provide the parts outside the CDR3, is EAGVVQSPRYKIIEKKQPVAFWCNPISGHNTLYWYLQNLGQGPELLIRYENEEAVDDSQLPKDRFSAERLKGVDSTLKIQPAELGDSAVYLCASSLGRTRGANVLTFGAGSRLTVL.

The table lists this clonotype with many counts. The chain recombines TRBV7-9 with TRBJ2-7; D unclear. Trimming cost V 1 base and J 0 bases, with 10 bases left between them. The germline gives CDR1 SEHNR, CDR2 FQNEAQ (reference sequence). The CDR3 is made up of 15 amino acids. CDR3 sequence: CASSLGLFDSYEQYF. CDR3 DNA sequence: TGTGCCAGCAGCTTAGGACTCTTCGACTCCTACGAGCAGTACTTC.

This chain joins TRBV2 and TRBJ2-1; D possibly corresponds to TRBD2 (6 bases). The germline V gene has CDR1 SNHLY and CDR2 FYNNEI. The V end lost 6 bases, the J end lost 4 bases, and 13 bases lay between the germline ends. The CDR3 is 14 residues long. The CDR3 is CASRGTGVYNEQFF. The CDR3 DNA reads TGTGCCAGCAGGGGGACTGGGGTGTACAATGAGCAGTTCTTC.

This clonotype was counted at least ten times. The V call is TRBV29-1, the J call TRBJ1-1; D unresolved. CDR1 is SQVTM and CDR2 is ANQGSEA in the germline V gene. This CDR3 region has 11 residues. Trimming removed 1 base at V and 11 bases at J, with 11 bases between. Here the CDR3 DNA reads TGCAGCGTTGAAGGGGAAGCACGGGCTTTCTTT. Its translation: CSVEGEARAFF.

This clonotype appeared many times. The chain joins TRBV10-3 to TRBJ2-7; D is possibly TRBD1 or TRBD2 (5 bases each). Germline CDR1 and CDR2: ENHRY and SYGVKD. The germline V and J ends were trimmed by 3 bases and 5 bases, with 14 bases remaining between them. The CDR3 extends over 14 amino acids. CDR3 DNA sequence: TGTGCCATCAGTGATCAGGGTGGGGGAGACGAGCAGTACTTC. It translates to CAISDQGGGDEQYF.

The chain employs TRBV5-5 and TRBJ1-1; a possible D gene is TRBD1 (6 bases). The V end was cut by 4 bases, the J end by 3 bases, with 19 bases between. The CDR3 extends over 16 amino acids. Germline CDR1 SGHKS, CDR2 YYEKEE (reference sequence). The CDR3 sequence is CASSPLTGHTYTEAFF. The CDR3 DNA reads TGTGCCAGCAGCCCTTTGACAGGCCATACATACACTGAAGCTTTCTTT.

The sample holds a few counts of this clonotype. The rearrangement joins TRBV5-1 to TRBJ2-1; D gene unclear. Germline values: CDR1 SGHRS, CDR2 YFSETQ. V gave up 0 bases and J gave up 9 bases, with 25 bases separating them. CDR3 length: 18 residues. The CDR3, as DNA: TGCGCCAGCAGCTTGGGCCGCGGATGGGTAGGTTTTGTGCCTGAGCAGTTCTTC. Protein: CASSLGRGWVGFVPEQFF. Filled out from reference TRBV5-1 and TRBJ2-1, the complete variable domain reads KAGVTQTPRYLIKTRGQQVTLSCSPISGHRSVSWYQQTPGQGLQFLFEYFSETQRNKGNFPGRFSGRQFSNSRSEMNVSTLELGDSALYLCASSLGRGWVGFVPEQFFGPGTRLTVL.

This clonotype was observed a few times. The chain is built from TRBV12-3 or TRBV12-4 and TRBJ2-1; D is unresolved. The CDR3 runs 11 residues. The germline V and J ends were trimmed by 4 bases and 10 bases, with 8 bases remaining between them. The CDR3 is CASSWSTEQFF. The CDR3 DNA is TGTGCCAGCAGTTGGTCTACGGAGCAGTTCTTC.

This chain joins TRBV9 and TRBJ2-3; D ambiguous. In germline, CDR1 is SGDLS, CDR2 YYNGEE. The CDR3 length is 15 residues. V lost 2 bases and J lost 2, with 12 bases in between. DNA of the CDR3: TGTGCCAGCAGCGTTAATAGTGTCCCCACAGATACGCAGTATTTT. Amino acid sequence: CASSVNSVPTDTQYF.

This clonotype has only a few counts. The rearrangement joins TRBV4-1 to TRBJ2-3; 8 nucleotides align to TRBD2. V shed 6 bases and J 0 bases; nucleotides not matched to a gene: 11. The germline V gene has CDR1 MGHRA and CDR2 YSYEKL. The CDR3 has 17 residues. As DNA, the CDR3 is TGCGCCAGCAGACAACTGCTAGCGGGCCCTAGCACAGATACGCAGTATTTT. Translation gives CASRQLLAGPSTDTQYF.

This chain connects TRBV10-3 to TRBJ2-7; a possible D gene is TRBD1 (5 bases). Trimming cost V 7 bases and J 2 bases, with 12 bases left between them. Germline V gene sequence: CDR1 ENHRY, CDR2 SYGVKD. The CDR3 runs to 13 residues. In nucleotides, the CDR3 is TGTGCCATCAATAGAGACAGAGCCTACGAGCAGTACTTC. Translated, it gives CAINRDRAYEQYF.

This clonotype appeared a few times. The rearrangement links TRBV4-1 to TRBJ2-7; tentatively, D is TRBD1 (7 bases). CDR3 length: 18 residues. V lost 4 bases, J lost 5 bases, and 27 bases lay in between. Germline V CDR1 and CDR2: MGHRA, YSYEKL. The CDR3 bases are TGCGCCAGCAGCCTAGGGGGCGGGCCCGAGTCGGGGGAAGACGAGCAGTACTTC. Its translation is CASSLGGGPESGEDEQYF.

This clonotype was detected many times. CDR3 nucleotides: TGCAGTGCTAGTTTATCCGGCCTATACAATGAGCAGTTCTTC. It codes for CSASLSGLYNEQFF. The genes are TRBV20-1 and TRBJ2-1; no clear D gene. V was pared by 3 bases and J by 4 bases, with 13 bases between. Germline V gene lookup returns CDR1 DFQATT and CDR2 SNEGSKA (reference sequence). This CDR3 region has 14 residues.

This clonotype was observed a handful of times. The CDR3 spells CASSLGDGFNQPQHF. The CDR3 DNA sequence: TGTGCCAGCAGCTTAGGGGACGGCTTCAATCAGCCCCAGCATTTT. The V and J genes are TRBV7-9 and TRBJ1-5, with D perhaps TRBD1 (5 bases). Looked up from germline, CDR1 is SEHNR and CDR2 is FQNEAQ (reference sequence). The CDR3 extends over 15 amino acids. Between the trimmed V and J ends, which lost 1 base and 3 bases, there was a span of 10 bases.

This clonotype was recorded many times. The chain carries TRBV7-9 and TRBJ2-1, with D possibly TRBD1 on 5 matching bases. The length of the CDR3 is 17 residues. Germline V gene sequence: CDR1 SEHNR, CDR2 FQNEAQ (reference sequence). V lost 1 base, J lost 5 bases, and 18 bases lay in between. CDR3 nucleotide sequence: TGTGCCAGCAGCTTAGGAGACAGTACGGTCTACGACAATGAGCAGTTCTTC. Its protein product is CASSLGDSTVYDNEQFF.

This clonotype has at least ten counts. V gene TRBV10-3 combines with J gene TRBJ2-7; 10 bases are shared with TRBD1. Germline loops: CDR1 ENHRY, CDR2 SYGVKD. After removal of 4 bases from V and 4 bases from J, the junction contained 10 bases not matched to a gene. The CDR3 is made up of 16 amino acids. The CDR3 loop reads CAISGNHRDRGYEQYF. CDR3 coding DNA: TGTGCCATCAGTGGGAACCACCGGGACAGGGGATACGAGCAGTACTTC.

As to this clonotype: Given a much more abundant clone one base away, this may be a read error. CDR3 nucleotides: TGTGCCAGCGGTGGACAGGGAGCGGGAGCATTTGACATTCAGTACTTC. Encoded protein: CASGGQGAGAFDIQYF. V and J are TRBV28 and TRBJ2-4, with D possibly being TRBD1 or TRBD2 (8 bases each). V dropped 8 bases and J dropped 8 bases, with 25 bases sitting between them. The CDR3 has 16 residues. The germline CDR1 and CDR2 sequences are MDHEN and SYDVKM.

This clonotype has a handful of counts. The chain combines TRBV30 with TRBJ2-1; D is perhaps TRBD2 (6 bases). V lost 5 bases to trimming and J lost 1 base, with 15 bases between them. Germline CDR1 reads GTSNPN; CDR2 reads SVGIG (reference sequence). The CDR3 has 15 amino acids. In DNA form, the CDR3 reads TGTGCCTGGGATAGTTCCAGCGGGTCCTACAATGAGCAGTTCTTC. Protein sequence: CAWDSSSGSYNEQFF.

The chain is built from TRBV5-5 and TRBJ2-7; no definite D call. Germline V gives CDR1 SGHKS, CDR2 YYEKEE (reference sequence). The V and J ends lost 4 bases and 0 bases respectively, with 11 bases between them. CDR3 size: 14 residues. The chain's CDR3 is CASSEDGISYEQYF. In nucleotides, the CDR3 is TGTGCCAGCAGCGAGGACGGAATCTCCTACGAGCAGTACTTC.

This clonotype was counted many times. This sequence joins TRBV25-1 and TRBJ1-4; maybe TRBD1 (5 bases). Trimming stripped 3 bases from V and 0 bases from J, with 8 bases between. The germline CDR1 and CDR2 sequences are MGHDK and SYGVNS. This CDR3 has 15 amino acids. CDR3 sequence: CASSDQGTTNEKLFF. As DNA, the CDR3 is TGTGCCAGCAGTGACCAGGGTACAACTAATGAAAAACTGTTTTTT.

Comments on this clonotype: This clone may be a read error of a much larger clone one base away. The V gene is TRBV9, the J gene TRBJ2-7; TRBD2 aligns across 9 bases. The CDR3 covers 14 residues. Germline CDR1 reads SGDLS; CDR2 reads YYNGEE. Here the CDR3 reads CASSQGLAGYEQCF. CDR3 DNA: TGTGCCAGCAGCCAGGGCCTAGCGGGGTACGAGCAGTGCTTC.

The rearrangement joins TRBV29-1 to TRBJ2-7, with D tentatively TRBD2 (5 bases). Germline V lookup: CDR1 SQVTM, CDR2 ANQGSEA. The germline V and J ends were trimmed by 1 base and 7 bases, with 8 bases remaining between them. The CDR3 has 11 residues. The CDR3 loop reads CSVEGGLEQYF. The CDR3 region has the DNA TGCAGCGTTGAAGGAGGGCTTGAGCAGTACTTC.

Only a few counts were recorded for this clonotype. The chain is built from TRBV5-5 and TRBJ2-1; D may be TRBD1 (5 bases). This CDR3 spans 15 amino acids. V lost 2 bases and J 7 bases, leaving 16 bases between the germline ends. Germline V gene lookup returns CDR1 SGHKS and CDR2 YYEKEE (reference sequence). DNA of the CDR3: TGTGCCAGCAGCTTAAGGGTCCAGGGTTTAAATGAGCAGTTCTTC. Translation gives CASSLRVQGLNEQFF.

In its sample, this clonotype was seen a few times. The chain has TRBV5-1 and TRBJ2-7; perhaps TRBD1 as D (5 bases). Trimming stripped 4 bases from V and 2 bases from J, with 13 bases between. Germline CDR1 reads SGHRS; CDR2 reads YFSETQ. The CDR3 totals 14 residues. In nucleotides, the CDR3 is TGCGCCAGCAGCGTCCAGGGATCCCCCTACGAGCAGTACTTC. It translates to CASSVQGSPYEQYF.

Many counts were recorded for this clonotype. The chain employs TRBV29-1 and TRBJ2-1; D unresolved. The CDR3 is 11 amino acids. V was clipped by 6 bases and J by 8 bases, with 11 bases between them. The germline CDR1 and CDR2 sequences are SQVTM and ANQGSEA. The CDR3 sequence: CSVLGSDEQFF. DNA of the CDR3: TGCAGCGTGCTAGGGTCGGATGAGCAGTTCTTC.

This clonotype was counted ten times or more. This rearrangement joins TRBV4-1 to TRBJ2-2, with D possibly TRBD2 on 5 matching bases. CDR1 MGHRA and CDR2 YSYEKL come from the germline V gene. The V gene lost 1 base and the J gene lost 2 bases, with 11 bases spanning the gap. The CDR3 runs to 16 residues. Here the CDR3 DNA reads TGCGCCAGCAGCCAAGGTGTAGGAGGAAACACCGGGGAGCTGTTTTTT. Translating it yields CASSQGVGGNTGELFF.